A selection of T cell receptor beta chains follows, all from one sample in a study of technical replicates of blood from several donors. Clones were sequenced by immunoSEQ multiplex PCR, and TCRdb holds only the in-frame ones, with some missing. Among about 88,000 clones, 94% were seen once, and the ten largest hold more than 0.2%. Sequencing was carried out using T cells isolated from PBMCs. These receptors originate from a human donor in good health. The CDR3 runs from the conserved cysteine through the conserved F or W. D genes are given only for firm matches. Part of the rows lack a size; the others show once, few, many or a class for expanded clones.

clone_size d_call j_call v_call cdr3_nt cdr3_aa
. . TRBJ1-2 TRBV7-8 TGTGCCAGCAGCTTAAATTGGAGAGTTGATGGCTACACCTTC CASSLNWRVDGYTF
. TRBD1 TRBJ2-7 TRBV5-1 TGCGCCAGCAGCTTACGGGACAGTACCTACGAGCAGTACTTC CASSLRDSTYEQYF
. TRBD1 TRBJ1-2 TRBV28 TGTGCCAGCAGTTTAGGGACAGGGGATGGCTACACCTTC CASSLGTGDGYTF
. . TRBJ1-5 TRBV6-5 TGTGCCAGCAGCTACAGAGCCTATAGCAATCAGCCCCAGCATTTT CASSYRAYSNQPQHF
. . TRBJ1-3 TRBV6-5 TGTGCCAGCAGTTCGGGGGGGGCTGGAAACACCATATATTTT CASSSGGAGNTIYF
. . TRBJ2-3 TRBV5-1 TGCGCCAGCAGCCCACCAGCAGGAGATACGCAGTATTTT CASSPPAGDTQYF
. . TRBJ2-3 TRBV29-1 TGCAACGTTGCCTCGTCAGGCCTTTCACCTGCGGATACGCAGTATTTT CNVASSGLSPADTQYF
. TRBD2 TRBJ2-3 TRBV18 TGTGCCAGCTCACCTGGGACTAGCGGAACCACAGATACGCAGTATTTT CASSPGTSGTTDTQYF
. . TRBJ2-1 TRBV5-1 TGCGCCAGCAGCTTGAAGGTAGCGACCCTCCAAACTTTAAACAATGAGCAGTTCTTC CASSLKVATLQTLNNEQFF
once . TRBJ2-7 TRBV20-1 TGCAGTGCTAGGCACTCCCAGGCGCAGTACTTC CSARHSQAQYF
once TRBD1 TRBJ1-1 TRBV5-6 TGTGCCAGCAGCCCCTGGACAGGGGGCCTGAACACTGAAGCTTTCTTT CASSPWTGGLNTEAFF
. . TRBJ1-3 TRBV5-1 TGCGCCAGCAGTGTCGGTCGCTCTGGAAACACCATATATTTT CASSVGRSGNTIYF
. . TRBJ2-7 TRBV4-2 TGTGCCAGCAGCCAAGAAGGAATCGACGGGTCCTACGAGCAGTACTTC CASSQEGIDGSYEQYF
. . TRBJ1-5 TRBV4-1 TGCGCCAGCAGCCAAGGGGGGGTCAATCAGCCCCAGCATTTT CASSQGGVNQPQHF
. . TRBJ2-7 TRBV6-5 TGTGCCAGCAGTTCGCCCGGTCGGGAGATATACGAGCAGTACTTC CASSSPGREIYEQYF
. . TRBJ2-7 TRBV2 TGTGCCAGCAATGTTAACAAGGGGCTGGCTGAGCAGTACTTC CASNVNKGLAEQYF
. . TRBJ1-5 TRBV19 TGTGCCAGTAAAGGAAAGACAAGCAATCAGCCCCAGCATTTT CASKGKTSNQPQHF
. . TRBJ2-4 TRBV5-4 TGTGCCAGCAGCTTGGGGCTCCGTTCGGGGACCAAAAACATTCAGTACTTC CASSLGLRSGTKNIQYF
. . TRBJ2-1 TRBV27 TGTGCCAGCAGTTCCCTAGCTGGCTCCTACAATGAGCAGTTCTTC CASSSLAGSYNEQFF
few . TRBJ1-5 TRBV30 TGTGCCTGGAGTGTACAGGAGAATCAGCCCCAGCATTTT CAWSVQENQPQHF
. . TRBJ1-5 TRBV9 TGTGCCAGCAGCTGGGGTGGGGGGGACAATCAGCCCCAGCATTTT CASSWGGGDNQPQHF
. . TRBJ2-2 TRBV28 TGTGCCAGCAGTTTGGGGCGAATCACCGGGGAGCTGTTTTTT CASSLGRITGELFF
. . TRBJ2-5 TRBV27 TGTGCCAGCAGTTTATCGATGGGGAGGGAGACCCAGTACTTC CASSLSMGRETQYF
. . TRBJ2-1 TRBV19 TGTGCCAGTAAACTTAACAATGAGCAGTTCTTC CASKLNNEQFF
few . TRBJ1-1 TRBV6-6 TGTGCCAGCAGTCGTGACAGCGACATTGAAGCTTTCTTT CASSRDSDIEAFF
. . TRBJ1-5 TRBV4-1 TGCGCCAGCAGCCCGGGACTGATTAGCAATCAGCCCCAGCATTTT CASSPGLISNQPQHF
. . TRBJ1-2 TRBV5-6 TGTGCCAGCAGCTTGGCCGGGGAGCCAGACGCGACATTCTATGGCTACACCTTC CASSLAGEPDATFYGYTF
. TRBD1 TRBJ1-5 TRBV5-6 TGTGCCAGCAGCTGGGGACAGGGGCCTCAGCCCCAGCATTTT CASSWGQGPQPQHF
. TRBD2 TRBJ2-7 TRBV27 TGTGCCAGCACCGCGGCGGGAGGAATCTACGAGCAGTACTTC CASTAAGGIYEQYF
. . TRBJ1-1 TRBV6-4 TGTGCCAGCAGTACAGTAAATTATCGGAGGAGGCCTGACAACGAAGCTTTCTTT CASSTVNYRRRPDNEAFF
. TRBD1 TRBJ2-7 TRBV11-3 TGTGCCAGCAGCCAGGGGGCTAGCTCTACCTACGAGCAGTACTTC CASSQGASSTYEQYF